The next 32 T cell receptor beta chains were all read from a single sample in a study of T cells in Graves' hyperthyroidism and ophthalmopathy. There were TCR beta CDR3 regions amplified from RNA transcripts. The TCR CDR3 first-round RT-PCR relied on the HTBI primer set. TCRdb processed the multiplex PCR reads anew with MiXCR; each CDR3 protein has one entry. The sample contains roughly 360,000 distinct CDR3 sequences, roughly 13% of which appear only once. The sequencing input was blood. Receptors originate from a man aged 25-45 years with Graves' hyperthyroidism that later progressed to Graves' ophthalmopathy.

This clonotype was counted many times. The rearrangement links TRBV7-9 to TRBJ2-5, with 7 bases matching TRBD1. Germline values: CDR1 SEHNR, CDR2 FQNEAQ (reference sequence). The V and J ends lost 4 bases and 1 base, in that order; junction bases with no gene match: 9. The CDR3 has 16 amino acids. DNA for the CDR3: TGTGCCAGCAGCTCCCGACAGGGTAGTTTCCAAGAGACCCAGTACTTC. Translation: CASSSRQGSFQETQYF. The whole variable domain, remainder taken from reference TRBV7-9 and TRBJ2-5, is DTGVSQNPRHKITKRGQNVTFRCDPISEHNRLYWYRQTLGQGPEFLTYFQNEAQLEKSRLLSDRFSAERPKGSFSTLEIQRTEQGDSAMYLCASSSRQGSFQETQYFGPGTRLLVL.

The table lists this clonotype with a few counts. The chain recombines TRBV7-8 with TRBJ2-7; D is undetermined. CDR3 size: 18 residues. Looked up from germline, CDR1 is SGHVS and CDR2 is FQNEAQ. V gave up 1 base and J gave up 0 bases, with 19 bases separating them. The CDR3, as DNA: TGTGCCAGCAGCTTAGATCCAGGAACTATTACCATCTCCTACGAGCAGTACTTC. This encodes CASSLDPGTITISYEQYF. The entire variable domain, with the rest obtained from reference TRBV7-8 and TRBJ2-7, is as follows: GAGVSQSPRYKVAKRGQDVALRCDPISGHVSLFWYQQALGQGPEFLTYFQNEAQLDKSGLPSDRFFAERPEGSVSTLKIQRTQQEDSAVYLCASSLDPGTITISYEQYFGPGTRLTVT.

The chain combines TRBV5-6 with TRBJ2-2; D might be TRBD1 (8 bases). This CDR3 contains 15 residues. V was pared by 4 bases and J by 7 bases, with 17 bases between. The V gene's germline CDR1 is SGHDT and CDR2 YYEEEE. The CDR3 DNA reads as TGTGCCAGCAGCAAATGGACAGGGAGGGTCGGGGAGCTGTTTTTT. Translation: CASSKWTGRVGELFF.

This clonotype came up many times. The chain couples TRBV24-1 to TRBJ2-3; a weak D match, TRBD1 (6 bases). Trimming cost V 5 bases and J 2 bases, with 13 bases left between them. The germline gives CDR1 KGHDR, CDR2 SFDVKD. CDR3 length: 15 amino acids. The CDR3 nucleotides are TGTGCCACCAGTGGCAGGGGTCACCTCACAGATACGCAGTATTTT. Translating gives CATSGRGHLTDTQYF.

This clonotype came up many times. The V call is TRBV7-3, the J call TRBJ2-5; D may be TRBD1 or TRBD2 (6 bases each). The V end was cut by 3 bases, the J end by 1 base, with 12 bases between. The germline V gene encodes CDR1 SGHTA and CDR2 FQGTGA. The CDR3 totals 15 residues. The CDR3 here is CASSFYGGFQETQYF. The CDR3 region has the DNA TGTGCCAGCAGCTTCTACGGGGGCTTCCAAGAGACCCAGTACTTC.

There are many counts of this clonotype. This chain links TRBV3-1 with TRBJ1-4; weak D call: TRBD1 (5 bases). Between the trimmed V and J ends, which lost 4 bases and 0 bases, there was a span of 9 bases. Per germline, CDR1 LGHDT and CDR2 YNNKEL (reference sequence). The CDR3 consists of 15 residues. The CDR3 sequence: CASSPGQPTNEKLFF. The CDR3 bases are TGTGCCAGCAGCCCTGGACAACCAACTAATGAAAAACTGTTTTTT.

This clonotype was counted at least ten times. The chain recombines TRBV5-1 with TRBJ1-4; the D is unclear. Trimming left V 3 bases short and J 7 bases short, with 16 bases between. Germline loops: CDR1 SGHRS, CDR2 YFSETQ. CDR3 size: 15 residues. The CDR3: CASSSRQGPAEKLFF. CDR3 coding DNA: TGCGCCAGCAGCTCCCGACAAGGCCCGGCTGAAAAACTGTTTTTT.

The V call is TRBV6-2 or TRBV6-3, the J call TRBJ2-7, with D possibly TRBD1 on 6 matching bases. Germline CDR1 and CDR2: MNHEY and SVGEGT. V lost 6 bases and J lost 0, with 15 bases in between. The CDR3 has 15 amino acids. This CDR3 reads CASSLGRTVSYEQYF. The CDR3 DNA is TGTGCCAGCAGCCTCGGTCGGACAGTCTCCTACGAGCAGTACTTC.

V gene TRBV5-4 combines with J gene TRBJ1-6; D call uncertain. CDR1 is SGHNT and CDR2 is YYREEE in the germline V gene (reference sequence). This CDR3 is 15 amino acids long. V shed 1 base and J shed 3 bases, with 8 bases lying between them. The chain's CDR3 is CASSLKGYYNSPLHF. The CDR3 region has the DNA TGTGCCAGCAGCTTGAAAGGGTACTATAATTCACCCCTCCACTTT.

This clonotype occurred many times. The rearrangement joins TRBV6-1 to TRBJ2-2; TRBD1 might be the D (6 bases). The germline CDR1 and CDR2 sequences are MNHNS and SASEGT. The CDR3 runs 14 residues. With 6 bases removed from V and 1 base from J, the gap between germline ends came to 9 bases. The CDR3 region has the DNA TGTGCCAGCAGCGGGACATTGAACACCGGGGAGCTGTTTTTT. Amino acid sequence: CASSGTLNTGELFF.

V usage is TRBV5-1 and J usage is TRBJ2-3; 8 positions match TRBD2. This CDR3 has 17 amino acids. CDR1 is SGHRS, CDR2 YFSETQ, per germline. The V gene end was trimmed by 4 bases and the J gene end by 1 base; junction bases not matched to a gene: 11. CDR3 residues: CASSPGRGGARTDTQYF. CDR3 nucleotides: TGCGCCAGCAGCCCTGGACGGGGGGGGGCGCGCACAGATACGCAGTATTTT.

V usage is TRBV19 and J usage is TRBJ2-7; unclear D gene. V was trimmed by 7 bases and J by 1 base, leaving 14 bases between them. CDR3 length: 14 residues. The germline V gene encodes CDR1 LNHDA and CDR2 SQIVND (reference sequence). CDR3 residues: CASKSEALSYEQYF. The CDR3, as DNA: TGTGCCAGTAAGTCAGAGGCCTTGTCCTACGAGCAGTACTTC.

In this sample, this clonotype turned up a few times. The V and J genes are TRBV6-1 and TRBJ2-1; 11 bases map to TRBD2. The CDR3 covers 15 residues. CDR1 is MNHNS and CDR2 is SASEGT in the germline V gene. With V trimmed by 5 bases and J by 1 base, 1 base remained unmatched. The CDR3 sequence is CASSTSGGSYNEQFF. The CDR3 coding sequence is TGTGCCAGCAGTACTAGCGGGGGATCCTACAATGAGCAGTTCTTC.

This clonotype has just a few counts. The chain couples TRBV5-5 to TRBJ2-5, with 8 bases identical to TRBD2. Unmatched junction bases numbered 11, after V lost 0 bases and J lost 1 base. Germline V CDR1 and CDR2: SGHKS, YYEKEE (reference sequence). This CDR3 is built from 18 residues. CDR3 loop: CASSLGVVAGRPQETQYF. Here the CDR3 DNA reads TGTGCCAGCAGCTTGGGAGTTGTAGCGGGGCGACCCCAAGAGACCCAGTACTTC.

The chain employs TRBV27 and TRBJ2-7; TRBD2 agrees at 8 bases. The CDR3 length is 14 residues. The V segment lost 8 bases and the J segment 5 bases; nucleotides outside the gene matches: 11. The germline gives CDR1 MNHEY, CDR2 SMNVEV (reference sequence). CDR3 bases: TGTGCCAGCCGTCAACTTAGCGGGGACGACGAGCAGTACTTC. Its protein product is CASRQLSGDDEQYF.

This clonotype occurred many times. This sequence joins TRBV12-3 or TRBV12-4 and TRBJ2-1, with 13 nucleotides matching TRBD2. This CDR3 comprises 18 residues. J was trimmed by 2 bases and V by 7 bases; bases with no gene match: 11. The CDR3 DNA sequence: TGTGCCAGCAAAACTACTAGCGGGGGGGCGGGGACCTACAATGAGCAGTTCTTC. Its translation is CASKTTSGGAGTYNEQFF.

This clonotype showed up just a few times. CDR3 region: CARVTEMNTEAFF. For the CDR3, the DNA is TGTGCCAGAGTAACAGAGATGAACACTGAAGCTTTCTTT. The rearrangement joins TRBV5-5 to TRBJ1-1, with no clear D. The germline CDR1 and CDR2 sequences are SGHKS and YYEKEE (reference sequence). The CDR3 is made up of 13 amino acids. The V end was cut by 8 bases, the J end by 0 bases, with 11 bases between.

Many counts were recorded for this clonotype. The chain couples TRBV5-1 to TRBJ2-3; TRBD2 matches 9 bases. Germline assignment: CDR1 SGHRS and CDR2 YFSETQ. With V trimmed by 3 bases and J by 2 bases, 7 bases remained unmatched. CDR3 length: 16 residues. CDR3 DNA sequence: TGCGCCAGCAGCTCCTCGACTAGCGGAAACACAGATACGCAGTATTTT. Its protein product is CASSSSTSGNTDTQYF.

This chain connects TRBV19 to TRBJ1-5, with TRBD1 matching 10 bases. Germline-derived CDR1 and CDR2 are LNHDA and SQIVND (reference sequence). Trimming cost V 3 bases and J 4 bases; bases outside gene matches: 3. The CDR3 runs to 15 residues. In DNA, the CDR3 is TGTGCCAGTAGTATGAGGGACAGGGGTAATCAGCCCCAGCATTTT. Encoded protein: CASSMRDRGNQPQHF. Using reference TRBV19 and TRBJ1-5 for the parts outside the CDR3, the full variable domain is DGGITQSPKYLFRKEGQNVTLSCEQNLNHDAMYWYRQDPGQGLRLIYYSQIVNDFQKGDIAEGYSVSREKKESFPLTVTSAQKNPTAFYLCASSMRDRGNQPQHFGDGTRLSIL.

This clonotype showed up many times. The gene calls are TRBV3-1 and TRBJ2-1; 9 bases map to TRBD1. The CDR3 length is 14 residues. The trim removed 3 bases at V and 10 bases at J, leaving 7 bases unmatched. Germline CDR1 reads LGHDT; CDR2 reads YNNKEL (reference sequence). In nucleotides, the CDR3 is TGTGCCAGCAGCCAGACCGGGACAGGGAGCGAGCAGTTCTTC. Translated, it gives CASSQTGTGSEQFF.

This clonotype was counted a few times. The chain recombines TRBV3-1 with TRBJ2-3; D possibly corresponds to TRBD2 (6 bases). Germline-derived CDR1 and CDR2 are LGHDT and YNNKEL (reference sequence). V dropped 4 bases and J dropped 1 base, with 15 bases sitting between them. The CDR3 is 16 amino acids. The CDR3: CASSPERVGRTDTQYF. Here the CDR3 DNA reads TGTGCCAGCAGCCCCGAGCGGGTGGGGCGCACAGATACGCAGTATTTT.

The chain is built from TRBV14 and TRBJ1-5; D gene unclear. The V gene lost 0 bases and the J gene lost 3 bases, with 9 bases spanning the gap. The CDR3 has 15 residues. Germline CDR1 and CDR2: SGHDN and FVKESK. The CDR3 protein is CASSQEAQFNQPQHF. The CDR3 DNA reads as TGTGCCAGCAGCCAAGAGGCGCAGTTCAATCAGCCCCAGCATTTT.

This clonotype is a singleton in its sample. This rearrangement joins TRBV4-1 to TRBJ2-7; 7 bases line up with TRBD1. The CDR3 covers 15 residues. Germline V gene data show CDR1 as MGHRA and CDR2 as YSYEKL. V lost 0 bases, J lost 2 bases, and 4 bases stayed unmatched. The CDR3 DNA reads as TGCGCCAGCAGCCAAGATGCCCAGGGGGCCTACGAGCAGTACTTC. Amino acid sequence: CASSQDAQGAYEQYF.

This clonotype was seen repeatedly, ten times or more. The V and J genes are TRBV20-1 and TRBJ1-5; TRBD1 matches at 9 bases. The CDR3 contains 13 residues. The trim removed 0 bases at V and 11 bases at J, leaving 5 bases unmatched. Germline V gene sequence: CDR1 DFQATT, CDR2 SNEGSKA (reference sequence). CDR3 region: CSARDGTGRTQHF. DNA for the CDR3: TGCAGTGCTAGAGATGGGACAGGGCGGACCCAGCATTTT.

The chain uses TRBV7-6 and TRBJ2-2; D is unclear. Deletions cut 5 bases from V and 1 base from J, with 11 bases between. Per the germline V gene, CDR1 is SGHVS and CDR2 is FNYEAQ. The CDR3 has 15 residues. The CDR3, as DNA: TGTGCCAGCAGCAACGCCGGACGGAACACCGGGGAGCTGTTTTTT. As protein: CASSNAGRNTGELFF.

The V and J genes are TRBV4-2 and TRBJ2-3; maybe TRBD2 (7 bases). The V and J ends lost 4 bases and 1 base respectively, with 18 bases between them. CDR1 is LGHNA and CDR2 is YNFKEQ in the germline V gene. The CDR3 consists of 17 residues. The chain's CDR3 is CASSRNWGGAGTDTQYF. CDR3 nucleotide sequence: TGTGCCAGCAGCCGCAACTGGGGGGGGGCTGGCACAGATACGCAGTATTTT.

This clonotype was observed many times. The chain recombines TRBV6-1 with TRBJ1-1, with D unresolved. Trimming took 2 bases from V and 5 from J, leaving 18 bases between them. The CDR3 consists of 16 residues. CDR1 MNHNS and CDR2 SASEGT come from the germline V gene. In DNA, the CDR3 is TGTGCCAGCAGTGAAATCGGGGTTCACGCACCTACTGAAGCTTTCTTT. This sequence encodes CASSEIGVHAPTEAFF.

This clonotype was found many times. The CDR3 here is CAISVRTGNTEAFF. The CDR3 DNA reads TGTGCCATCAGTGTGAGGACAGGCAACACTGAAGCTTTCTTT. The rearrangement uses TRBV10-3 and TRBJ1-1; 7 bases are shared with TRBD1. Germline V gene data show CDR1 as ENHRY and CDR2 as SYGVKD. V lost 4 bases to trimming and J lost 2 bases; unmatched junction nucleotides: 4. This CDR3 spans 14 amino acids.

This clonotype was detected a few times. This sequence joins TRBV29-1 and TRBJ2-2; D is possibly TRBD2 (7 bases). CDR3 length: 15 residues. Trimming took off 6 bases at V and 1 base at J, with 15 bases between the two ends. The germline V gene has CDR1 SQVTM and CDR2 ANQGSEA. The CDR3 protein is CSVGGDTLNTGELFF. The CDR3 nucleotides are TGCAGCGTGGGGGGGGACACCTTGAACACCGGGGAGCTGTTTTTT.

Many counts were recorded for this clonotype. The chain employs TRBV7-8 and TRBJ2-5; 12 nucleotides match TRBD1. V lost 5 bases and J lost 4; bases outside the gene matches: 8. Germline assignment: CDR1 SGHVS and CDR2 FQNEAQ. The CDR3 totals 16 residues. CDR3 nucleotide sequence: TGTGCCAGCAGCGTAAAACGGGACAGGGGGCTAGAGACCCAGTACTTC. Amino acid sequence: CASSVKRDRGLETQYF.

This sequence joins TRBV30 and TRBJ1-5; D might be TRBD1 (5 bases). The CDR3 runs 17 residues. V was trimmed by 0 bases and J by 6 bases, leaving 21 bases between them. CDR1 GTSNPN and CDR2 SVGIG come from the germline V gene (reference sequence). This CDR3 is CAWSVHLRGGGGQPQHF. In DNA, the CDR3 is TGTGCCTGGAGTGTACACCTACGGGGGGGGGGAGGTCAGCCCCAGCATTTT.

V usage is TRBV5-4 and J usage is TRBJ2-1; possibly TRBD1 for D (6 bases). Germline lookup yields CDR1 SGHNT and CDR2 YYREEE (reference sequence). V lost 4 bases to trimming and J lost 9 bases, with 20 bases between them. This CDR3 has 15 residues. The CDR3 coding sequence is TGTGCCAGCAGCCCCCCATCTGGGGGCTCAAGTGAGCAGTTCTTC. Translating it yields CASSPPSGGSSEQFF.